This TCR beta chain was sequenced for a study of T cells after yellow fever vaccination. Study details: The authors prepared low-cell-number fractions using SMART-Seq v4 Ultra Low Input.

This clonotype was seen only a few times. What it recognizes is unknown. Study-wide findings and caveats: Some clonotypes were seen in both the CD4 and the CD8 compartments. These made up a small share and likely arose from convergent recombination. High-abundance clonotypes from the bulk population could contaminate FACS-sorted repertoires.

TCRdb passed the 5' RACE reads through MiXCR, listing each CDR3 protein once. The sample shows approximately 550,000 distinct CDR3 sequences, around 21% of them seen only once. Unmatched junction bases numbered 7, after V lost 5 bases and J lost 8 bases. The CDR3 covers 15 residues. CDR1 is SEHNR, CDR2 FQNEAQ, per germline (reference sequence). The clonotype originates from a man aged 25-40 years who received the YFV17D yellow fever vaccine. The sequenced sample was PBMCs, obtained 15 days after the yellow fever booster vaccination. V gene TRBV7-9 combines with J gene TRBJ2-1; 12 nucleotides match TRBD1. CDR3 DNA sequence: TGTGCCAGCAGCCTCGGGACAGGGGGCCTCGATGAGCAGTTCTTC. This encodes CASSLGTGGLDEQFF.